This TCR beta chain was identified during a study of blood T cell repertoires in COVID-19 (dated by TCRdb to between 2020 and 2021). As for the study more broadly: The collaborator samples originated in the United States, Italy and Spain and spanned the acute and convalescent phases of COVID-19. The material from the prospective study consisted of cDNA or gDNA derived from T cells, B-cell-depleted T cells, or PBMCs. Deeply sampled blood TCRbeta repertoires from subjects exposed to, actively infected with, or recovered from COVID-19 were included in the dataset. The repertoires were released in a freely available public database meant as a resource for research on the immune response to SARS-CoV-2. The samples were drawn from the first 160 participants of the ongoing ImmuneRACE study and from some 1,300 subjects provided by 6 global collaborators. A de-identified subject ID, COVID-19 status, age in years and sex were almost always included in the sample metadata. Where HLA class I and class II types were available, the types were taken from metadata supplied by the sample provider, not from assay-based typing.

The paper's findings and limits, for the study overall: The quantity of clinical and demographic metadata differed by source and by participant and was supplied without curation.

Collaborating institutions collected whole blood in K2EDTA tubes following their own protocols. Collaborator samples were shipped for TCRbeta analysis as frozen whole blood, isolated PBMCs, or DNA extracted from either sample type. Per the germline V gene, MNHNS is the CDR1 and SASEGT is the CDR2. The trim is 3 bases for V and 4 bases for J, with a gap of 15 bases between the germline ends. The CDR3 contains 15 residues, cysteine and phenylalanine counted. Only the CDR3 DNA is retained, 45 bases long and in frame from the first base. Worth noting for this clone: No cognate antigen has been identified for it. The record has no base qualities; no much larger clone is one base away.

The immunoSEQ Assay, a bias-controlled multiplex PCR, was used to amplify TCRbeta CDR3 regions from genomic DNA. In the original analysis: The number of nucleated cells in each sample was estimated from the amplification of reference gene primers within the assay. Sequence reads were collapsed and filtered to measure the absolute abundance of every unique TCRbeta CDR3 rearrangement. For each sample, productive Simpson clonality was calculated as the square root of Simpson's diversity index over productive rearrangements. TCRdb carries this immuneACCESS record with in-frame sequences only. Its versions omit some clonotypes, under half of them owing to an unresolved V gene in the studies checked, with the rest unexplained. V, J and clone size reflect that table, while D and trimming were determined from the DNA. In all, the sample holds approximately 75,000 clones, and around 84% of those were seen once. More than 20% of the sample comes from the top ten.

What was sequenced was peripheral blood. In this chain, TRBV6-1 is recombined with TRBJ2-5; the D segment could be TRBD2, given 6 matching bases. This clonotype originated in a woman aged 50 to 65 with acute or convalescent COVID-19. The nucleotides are TGTGCCAGCAGTGACGGGGCGGGGTTAGGAGAGACCCAGTACTTC. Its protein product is CASSDGAGLGETQYF.